The rows below give T cell receptor beta chains drawn from one sample of a study of cytomegalovirus exposure and HLA in healthy donors. The assay was immunoSEQ multiplex PCR, and TCRdb's table has in-frame clones only and misses some. The sample yields 200,000 to 250,000 clones, roughly 70% seen once. The sample taken for sequencing was PBMCs. These receptors were collected from a man aged 35-49 years in good health and CMV-seropositive. CDR3s include the opening cysteine and the closing phenylalanine or tryptophan. A D gene is named only where the DNA matches it firmly. Only part of the rows carry a size: once, few, many, or a class if the clone is expanded.

clone_size | j_call | d_call | v_call | cdr3_nt | cdr3_aa
NA | TRBJ2-6 | TRBD1 | TRBV19 | TGTGCCAGTACCGACAGGGGGTCTCGGTCTGGGGCCAACGTCCTGACTTTC | CASTDRGSRSGANVLTF
NA | TRBJ1-4 | NA | TRBV2 | TGTGCCAGTCGGGGGGGAGAAGAAAAACTGTTTTTT | CASRGGEEKLFF
few | TRBJ2-5 | TRBD1 | TRBV5-1 | TGCGCCAGCAGCTTGGCCACAGGGGGGGAGACCCAGTACTTC | CASSLATGGETQYF
once | TRBJ1-1 | TRBD1 | TRBV6-1 | TGTGCCAGCAGGTGGGACAGGAACACTGAAGCTTTCTTT | CASRWDRNTEAFF
few | TRBJ2-2 | TRBD1 | TRBV7-9 | TGTGCCAGCAGCATCGGACAGGGGGTATCCGGGGAGCTGTTTTTT | CASSIGQGVSGELFF
NA | TRBJ1-1 | NA | TRBV27 | TGTGCCAGCAGTTTAGAGGTGAGAACTGAAGCTTTCTTT | CASSLEVRTEAFF
once | TRBJ2-7 | TRBD1 | TRBV6-6 | TGTGCCAGCAGCCCCCCAGGGGGCTCCTACGAGCAGTACTTC | CASSPPGGSYEQYF
NA | TRBJ1-4 | NA | TRBV29-1 | TGCAGCGAGGGGGACCCCCCGGGTCATGAAAAACTGTTTTTT | CSEGDPPGHEKLFF
once | TRBJ1-6 | TRBD1 | TRBV6-5 | TGTGCCAGCAGTTCCCCGTACGGACAGGGGAATTCACCCCTCCACTTT | CASSSPYGQGNSPLHF
NA | TRBJ2-2 | TRBD1 | TRBV29-1 | TGCAGCGTTCGGACAGGAAACACCGGGGAGCTGTTTTTT | CSVRTGNTGELFF
NA | TRBJ1-1 | TRBD1 | TRBV6-1 | TGTGCCAGCACTGGGGGACAGGTGGCCACTGAAGCTTTCTTT | CASTGGQVATEAFF
NA | TRBJ1-1 | TRBD1 | TRBV18 | TGTGCCAGCCGGCGGGACAGTAACACTGAAGCTTTCTTT | CASRRDSNTEAFF
NA | TRBJ1-3 | NA | TRBV7-2 | TGTGCCAGCAGCTTAGGACAAGTAGGAAACACCATATATTTT | CASSLGQVGNTIYF